This T cell receptor (beta chain) comes out of a study of blood T cell repertoires in COVID-19. Study at large: Spain, Italy and the United States supplied samples that represented acute and convalescent COVID-19. PBMCs, B-cell-depleted T cells, or T cells provided the cDNA or gDNA that made up the material.

Per the authors' pipeline: Quantification of nucleated cells was approximated via reference gene primer amplification. The method was immunoSEQ multiplex PCR; TCRdb's version includes in-frame clones alone and lacks a portion of them. Clone size and the V and J calls come from that table; the DNA yielded D and trimming. Here the sample spans 140,000 to 150,000 clones, 88% being singletons. J lost 5 bases, V lost 0 bases, and 10 bases had no gene match. The CDR3 totals 17 residues. Germline lookup yields CDR1 SEHNR and CDR2 FQNEAQ (reference sequence). The Seattle patients, enrolled during active infection, were followed longitudinally.

Sequences were obtained from peripheral blood. The V gene is TRBV7-9, the J gene TRBJ2-5, with 9 bases that match TRBD1. This sequence was found in a human donor with COVID-19, enrolled during active disease. The donor label of this sample is uncertain. The CDR3 region is CASSLASDYRGLETQYF. CDR3 in DNA: TGTGCCAGCAGCTTAGCGTCCGACTACAGGGGGCTGGAGACCCAGTACTTC.